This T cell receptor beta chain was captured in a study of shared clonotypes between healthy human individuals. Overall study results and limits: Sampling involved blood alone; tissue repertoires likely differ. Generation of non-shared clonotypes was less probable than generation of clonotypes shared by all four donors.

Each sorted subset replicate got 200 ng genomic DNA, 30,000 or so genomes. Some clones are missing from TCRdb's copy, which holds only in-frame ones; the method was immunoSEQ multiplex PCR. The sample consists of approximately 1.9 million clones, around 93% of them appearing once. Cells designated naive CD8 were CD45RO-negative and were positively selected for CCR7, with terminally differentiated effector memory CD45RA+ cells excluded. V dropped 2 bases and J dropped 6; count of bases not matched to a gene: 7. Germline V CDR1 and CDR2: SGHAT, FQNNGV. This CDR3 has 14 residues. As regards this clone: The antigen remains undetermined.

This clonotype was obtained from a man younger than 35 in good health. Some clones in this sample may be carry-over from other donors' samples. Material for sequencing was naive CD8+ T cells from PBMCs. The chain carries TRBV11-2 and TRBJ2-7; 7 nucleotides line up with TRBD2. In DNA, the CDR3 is TGTGCCAGCAGCTTACGAGGGAGGGATGGCGAGCAGTACTTC. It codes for CASSLRGRDGEQYF.